The clone carrying this T cell receptor (beta chain) appeared a few times. Its specificity is not known. These data belong to a study of post-analysis software for immune sequencing data. Study-wide background: As for disease course, relapsing-remitting, secondary progressive and progressive-relapsing multiple sclerosis were all included. The study's findings and limits: Controls showed significantly higher normalized Chao1 diversity than did multiple sclerosis patients. Samples from one preparation batch, clustered by F measure, grouped strongly together. Patients used five TRBV segments, including TRBV5-6, TRBV5-1 and TRBV20-1, more often than controls.

The library was made from cDNA and included unique molecular identifiers. TCRdb itself ran the PCR reads through MiXCR, one entry per CDR3 protein. The sample lists roughly 400,000 distinct CDR3 sequences, roughly 40% occurring once. Trimming took 5 bases from V and 0 from J, leaving 9 bases between them. Looked up from germline, CDR1 is MNHEY and CDR2 is SMNVEV (reference sequence). The CDR3 spans 14 residues. This receptor was obtained from a girl aged 2 to 9 with multiple sclerosis. The specimen sequenced was blood. The chain is built from TRBV27 and TRBJ2-3; D call uncertain. The CDR3 sequence: CASSGVLSTDTQYF. The DNA of the CDR3 is TGTGCCAGCAGTGGTGTACTGAGCACAGATACGCAGTATTTT.